The clone carrying this T cell receptor beta chain was seen a handful of times. Antigen: not known. The data were obtained in a study of cytomegalovirus exposure and HLA in healthy donors. Study findings and constraints: A classifier reportedly called cytomegalovirus status with high sensitivity and specificity.

The data were produced by immunoSEQ multiplex PCR, yet TCRdb's version contains in-frame clones alone and is incomplete. The sample lists 60,000 to 85,000 clones, approximately 93% occurring once. CDR3 length: 12 amino acids. Trimming stripped 4 bases from V and 11 bases from J, with 14 bases between. CDR1 SEHNR and CDR2 FQNEAQ come from the germline V gene (reference sequence). The rearrangement links TRBV7-9 to TRBJ1-1, with no clear D. The TCR was taken from a man younger than 35 in good health and CMV-seropositive. The specimen sequenced was PBMCs. In DNA form, the CDR3 reads TGTGCCAGCAGCTCGCGGGCCGGTGAGGCTTTCTTT. Translation gives CASSSRAGEAFF.